This TCR beta chain was documented in a study of T cell repertoires in cytomegalovirus infection. TCRdb re-derived calls from the reads in MiXCR, one entry per CDR3 protein. The data hold approximately 700,000 distinct CDR3 sequences, with about 40% observed a single time. This TCR derives from a human donor in good health (CMV status not recorded). Some clones in this sample may be carry-over from other donors' samples. The specimen sequenced was PBMCs.

CDR3 region: CASSLVSWDRVSNQPQHF. CDR3 nucleotide sequence: TGTGCCAGCAGCTTAGTAAGTTGGGACAGGGTTAGCAATCAGCCCCAGCATTTT. This sequence joins TRBV7-8 and TRBJ1-5; 9 positions agree with TRBD1. Germline assignment: CDR1 SGHVS and CDR2 FQNEAQ. V gave up 1 base and J gave up 0 bases; unmatched junction bases: 7. CDR3 size: 18 residues. The full variable domain, rest sourced from reference TRBV7-8 and TRBJ1-5, is GAGVSQSPRYKVAKRGQDVALRCDPISGHVSLFWYQQALGQGPEFLTYFQNEAQLDKSGLPSDRFFAERPEGSVSTLKIQRTQQEDSAVYLCASSLVSWDRVSNQPQHFGDGTRLSIL.